The source of this T cell receptor (beta chain) is a study of blood T cells in healthy people across ages. CDR1 and CDR2 (germline): SGHRS, YFSETQ. The CDR3 has 13 residues. With a J-beta primer mix and a sample-barcoded 5' primer, a second PCR ran about 6 to 11 cycles. TCRdb re-derived calls from the 5' RACE reads in MiXCR, one entry per CDR3 protein. Of 850,000 or so distinct CDR3 sequences listed, around 30% are singletons. Remarks on this clonotype: With a much larger clone just one base away, this may be a read error.

The chain recombines TRBV5-1 with TRBJ2-1; the D call may be TRBD1 or TRBD2 (6 bases each). Sequenced: blood. The origin of this receptor is an elderly woman in good health. The CDR3 loop is CASSLAGGDERFF. The CDR3 DNA reads TGCGCCAGCAGCTTGGCCGGGGGCGATGAGCGGTTCTTC.